A single sample gave rise to the 30 T cell receptor beta chains below, sequenced in a study of cytomegalovirus exposure and HLA in healthy donors. PCR was performed using 60 Vbeta and 13 Jbeta primers. Data came from immunoSEQ multiplex PCR; TCRdb stores just in-frame clones and leaves some out. The profile covers roughly 38,000 clones, with 70% to 80% appearing a single time and less than 10% taken by the ten largest. The specimen was PBMCs. The receptors come from a woman aged 30 to 39 in good health and CMV-seropositive.

The V gene is TRBV10-2, the J gene TRBJ2-3, with 10 bases that match TRBD2. CDR1 and CDR2 (germline): WSHSY, SAAADI. The CDR3 has 17 residues. Trimming at V came to 3 bases and at J to 2 bases, leaving 8 bases not matched to a gene. As DNA, the CDR3 is TGCGCCAGCAGTGATGCGCTAGCGGGGGATTTCACAGATACGCAGTATTTT. Protein: CASSDALAGDFTDTQYF.

V gene TRBV5-1 combines with J gene TRBJ2-7; weak D call: TRBD2 (5 bases). CDR3 length: 15 residues. CDR1 and CDR2 from the germline V gene are SGHRS and YFSETQ. V was pared by 3 bases and J by 2 bases, with 15 bases between. The CDR3 sequence: CASSSRTLGTYEQYF. DNA of the CDR3: TGCGCCAGCAGCTCCCGAACCCTCGGGACCTACGAGCAGTACTTC.

This chain uses TRBV27 with TRBJ2-3, with 7 nucleotides matching TRBD2. Per the germline V gene, CDR1 is MNHEY and CDR2 is SMNVEV (reference sequence). The length of the CDR3 is 15 residues. V lost 0 bases, J lost 13 bases, and 13 bases stayed unmatched. CDR3: CASSLSLLSGAQKYF. CDR3 in DNA: TGTGCCAGCAGTTTATCTCTGCTCAGCGGGGCTCAGAAGTATTTT.

The V call is TRBV10-3, the J call TRBJ2-6, with D perhaps matching TRBD2 (5 bases). Trimming removed 8 bases from V and 2 bases from J, with 16 bases in between. Germline loops: CDR1 ENHRY, CDR2 SYGVKD. The CDR3 length is 16 residues. CDR3 residues: CAIGSGNSAGANVLTF. The CDR3 region has the DNA TGTGCCATCGGGAGCGGTAACTCGGCTGGGGCCAACGTCCTGACTTTC.

The chain uses TRBV28 and TRBJ1-2; tentatively, D is TRBD1 (6 bases). The CDR3 runs to 14 residues. Trimming took off 4 bases at V and 7 bases at J, with 16 bases between the two ends. Germline assignment: CDR1 MDHEN and CDR2 SYDVKM. Here the CDR3 DNA reads TGTGCCAGCAGTTCCTCGGGGGGCGCGGGTGGCTACACCTTC. Translated, it gives CASSSSGGAGGYTF.

V gene TRBV11-2 combines with J gene TRBJ1-5; no definite D call. V was clipped by 4 bases and J by 6 bases, with 10 bases between them. The CDR3 totals 13 residues. Germline CDR1 is SGHAT and CDR2 is FQNNGV. For the CDR3, the DNA is TGTGCCAGCAGCTCGAGAAATGGTCAGCCCCAGCATTTT. This translates into CASSSRNGQPQHF.

This chain joins TRBV7-9 and TRBJ1-5, with 8 bases fitting TRBD1. The CDR3 sequence is 15 residues long. The germline V gene encodes CDR1 SEHNR and CDR2 FQNEAQ (reference sequence). After removal of 3 bases from V and 3 bases from J, the junction contained 4 bases not matched to a gene. The CDR3 region has the DNA TGTGCCAGCAGCTTCGGGGACAGGCTCAATCAGCCCCAGCATTTT. Protein sequence: CASSFGDRLNQPQHF.

CDR3 nucleotide sequence: TGTGCCAGCAGCTTAGCGACAGATCCCTACGAGCAGTACTTC. Amino acids: CASSLATDPYEQYF. This chain uses TRBV7-9 with TRBJ2-7, with D perhaps matching TRBD1 (5 bases). Trimming stripped 0 bases from V and 2 bases from J, with 8 bases between. CDR3 length: 14 residues. The germline gives CDR1 SEHNR, CDR2 FQNEAQ (reference sequence).

In nucleotides, the CDR3 is TGTGCCAGCAGCGTAGCTGCAGGCTCTAGCACAGATACGCAGTATTTT. Protein product: CASSVAAGSSTDTQYF. The J gene is TRBJ2-3, the V gene TRBV9; D unclear. V was shortened by 0 bases and J by 0 bases, with 11 bases between the two germline ends. CDR1 and CDR2 (germline): SGDLS, YYNGEE. There are 16 residues in the CDR3.

The count of this clone is one. The V call is TRBV19, the J call TRBJ1-2, with 9 bases that match TRBD1. Trimming at V came to 1 base and at J to 1 base, leaving 4 bases not matched to a gene. CDR3 length: 16 residues. CDR1 LNHDA and CDR2 SQIVND come from the germline V gene (reference sequence). CDR3 sequence: CASSIAGTGLNYGYTF. Written as DNA, the CDR3 is TGTGCCAGTAGTATAGCCGGGACAGGGCTTAACTATGGCTACACCTTC.

V usage is TRBV15 and J usage is TRBJ2-7, with no clear D. CDR1 is LNHNV, CDR2 YYDKDF, per germline (reference sequence). The CDR3 loop spans 16 amino acids. V lost 1 base, J lost 1 base, and 14 bases lay in between. CDR3 protein: CATSRGGKETSYEQYF. In nucleotides, the CDR3 is TGTGCCACCAGCAGAGGAGGAAAGGAGACTTCCTACGAGCAGTACTTC.

This rearrangement joins TRBV10-1 to TRBJ2-3, with 10 bases that match TRBD2. Unmatched junction bases numbered 5, after V lost 2 bases and J lost 6 bases. CDR1 is WNHNN and CDR2 is SYGVQD in the germline V gene (reference sequence). This CDR3 is built from 15 residues. CDR3 nucleotide sequence: TGCGCCAGCAGTGAGATAGGACTAGCGGAGGATACGCAGTATTTT. Its translation: CASSEIGLAEDTQYF.

This clone has just a few counts. The rearrangement uses TRBV12-5 and TRBJ2-7; D call uncertain. Trimming took 5 bases from V and 3 from J, leaving 11 bases between them. The CDR3 runs to 13 residues. Germline V gene lookup returns CDR1 LGHNT and CDR2 FRNRAP. CDR3 residues: CASGPGPLYEQYF. For the CDR3, the DNA is TGTGCTAGTGGTCCCGGTCCCCTCTACGAGCAGTACTTC.

The V gene is TRBV7-2, the J gene TRBJ1-1, with TRBD1 identical over 7 bases. The CDR3 sequence is 16 residues long. Germline V gene lookup returns CDR1 SGHTA and CDR2 FQGNSA. The J segment lost 6 bases and the V segment lost 5 bases, leaving 15 bases of the junction unmatched. CDR3: CASSLILSRQGAEAFF. The CDR3 region has the DNA TGTGCCAGCAGCCTTATACTGAGCCGGCAGGGGGCTGAAGCTTTCTTT.

This clone was detected once. The chain recombines TRBV28 with TRBJ2-3; D gene unclear. The CDR3 covers 14 residues. CDR1 MDHEN and CDR2 SYDVKM come from the germline V gene. V was shortened by 4 bases and J by 1 base, with 9 bases between the two germline ends. In nucleotides, the CDR3 is TGTGCCAGCAGTTCGCAACAAGGCACAGATACGCAGTATTTT. Translating gives CASSSQQGTDTQYF.

The chain recombines TRBV6-5 with TRBJ1-2; D uncertain. Germline-derived CDR1 and CDR2 are MNHEY and SVGAGI. CDR3 length equals 16 residues. The V and J ends lost 2 bases and 8 bases respectively, with 21 bases between them. The CDR3 here is CASSYSPQEGGRGYTF. For the CDR3, the DNA is TGTGCCAGCAGTTACAGTCCCCAGGAGGGAGGGAGAGGCTACACCTTC.

The J gene is TRBJ2-5, the V gene TRBV19; 12 nucleotides line up with TRBD1. This CDR3 is built from 15 residues. Per the germline V gene, CDR1 is LNHDA and CDR2 is SQIVND (reference sequence). V trimming: 5 bases; J trimming: 5 bases; junction bases outside the gene matches: 6. The CDR3 sequence: CASSLGQGAEETQYF. DNA of the CDR3: TGTGCCAGTAGTTTGGGACAGGGGGCTGAGGAGACCCAGTACTTC.

The chain carries TRBV7-8 and TRBJ1-1, with D perhaps TRBD1 (5 bases). There are 15 residues in the CDR3. The germline V gene has CDR1 SGHVS and CDR2 FQNEAQ. Trimming stripped 0 bases from V and 4 bases from J, with 12 bases between. The CDR3 nucleotides are TGTGCCAGCAGCTTAGCTGGGGCAGGGATCACTGAAGCTTTCTTT. Translated: CASSLAGAGITEAFF. The whole variable domain, filled in from reference TRBV7-8 and TRBJ1-1, reads GAGVSQSPRYKVAKRGQDVALRCDPISGHVSLFWYQQALGQGPEFLTYFQNEAQLDKSGLPSDRFFAERPEGSVSTLKIQRTQQEDSAVYLCASSLAGAGITEAFFGQGTRLTVV.

V is TRBV2 and J is TRBJ2-7; D unclear. CDR3 length equals 14 residues. The V gene lost 2 bases and the J gene lost 0 bases, with 8 bases spanning the gap. Germline CDR1 SNHLY, CDR2 FYNNEI. The CDR3, as DNA: TGTGCCAGCAGTGAAAGGCAGGCCTCCTACGAGCAGTACTTC. Protein sequence: CASSERQASYEQYF.

The rearrangement links TRBV2 to TRBJ2-5, with 8 nucleotides matching TRBD2. The V gene end was trimmed by 4 bases and the J gene end by 12 bases; junction bases not matched to a gene: 10. The CDR3 runs to 13 residues. Germline V gene lookup returns CDR1 SNHLY and CDR2 FYNNEI. DNA of the CDR3: TGTGCCAGCAGTGGGGGCGCGGGGGGAAGAAAGTACTTC. Amino acids: CASSGGAGGRKYF. Full variable domain (outside the CDR3, taken from reference TRBV2 and TRBJ2-5): EPEVTQTPSHQVTQMGQEVILRCVPISNHLYFYWYRQILGQKVEFLVSFYNNEISEKSEIFDDQFSVERPDGSNFTLKIRSTKLEDSAMYFCASSGGAGGRKYFGPGTRLLVL.

The J gene is TRBJ2-1, the V gene TRBV19, with D tentatively TRBD2 (6 bases). This CDR3 region has 15 residues. CDR1 is LNHDA, CDR2 SQIVND, per germline (reference sequence). Trimming cost V 4 bases and J 2 bases, with 12 bases left between them. As DNA, the CDR3 is TGTGCCAGTAGTACAAGACTAGGTCCCTACAATGAGCAGTTCTTC. The encoded protein is CASSTRLGPYNEQFF.

This clone showed up just once. V gene TRBV29-1 combines with J gene TRBJ2-5; 7 nucleotides line up with TRBD1. Germline V lookup: CDR1 SQVTM, CDR2 ANQGSEA. V shed 7 bases, J shed 2 bases, and the junction held 10 bases outside the gene matches. This CDR3 contains 14 residues. CDR3 DNA: TGCAGCGCAAATAGGGGACAGCTGCAAGAGACCCAGTACTTC. Encoded protein: CSANRGQLQETQYF.

The rearrangement joins TRBV28 to TRBJ2-7; 10 positions agree with TRBD2. Per the germline V gene, CDR1 is MDHEN and CDR2 is SYDVKM. V gave up 4 bases and J gave up 7 bases; unmatched junction bases: 13. There are 16 residues in the CDR3. The CDR3 protein is CASSSPRGAGGDEQYF. The CDR3, as DNA: TGTGCCAGCAGTTCCCCTCGGGGAGCGGGAGGGGATGAGCAGTACTTC.

About this clone: The junction shows a germline mismatch at one end, possibly a read error. V gene TRBV7-9 combines with J gene TRBJ2-7, with a weak D call TRBD2 (5 bases). Per the germline V gene, CDR1 is SEHNR and CDR2 is FQNEAQ (reference sequence). The CDR3 length is 12 residues. The CDR3 loop is CSSSLTGYEQYF. CDR3 sequence (DNA): TGTTCCAGCAGCTTAACGGGGTACGAGCAGTACTTC.

The rearrangement links TRBV5-3 to TRBJ1-4; 8 bases fit TRBD1. TRBV5-3 carries the ORF label, with uncertain function. This CDR3 contains 17 residues. The V segment lost 5 bases and the J segment 3 bases; nucleotides outside the gene matches: 12. CDR3 DNA: TGTGCCAGAAGTTCACCCCCGGACAGGGATTCTAATGAAAAACTGTTTTTT. Protein product: CARSSPPDRDSNEKLFF.

This clone was recorded only once. The CDR3 sequence is CASSLGQQTSDGYTF. The CDR3 DNA is TGCGCCAGCAGCTTGGGACAGCAAACCTCAGATGGCTACACCTTC. The J gene is TRBJ1-2, the V gene TRBV5-1; D perhaps matches TRBD1 (5 bases). Looked up from germline, CDR1 is SGHRS and CDR2 is YFSETQ. The CDR3 is 15 residues long. Trimming removed 0 bases at V and 6 bases at J, with 15 bases between. The full variable domain, its missing parts supplied by reference TRBV5-1 and TRBJ1-2, is KAGVTQTPRYLIKTRGQQVTLSCSPISGHRSVSWYQQTPGQGLQFLFEYFSETQRNKGNFPGRFSGRQFSNSRSEMNVSTLELGDSALYLCASSLGQQTSDGYTFGSGTRLTVV.

V is TRBV6-1 and J is TRBJ1-2, with 7 bases aligning to TRBD1. The CDR3 is 15 residues long. V lost 0 bases, J lost 4 bases, and 5 bases stayed unmatched. Germline CDR1 MNHNS, CDR2 SASEGT. CDR3 DNA: TGTGCCAGCAGTGAAGCCGCGGGACAGTCCTATGGCTACACCTTC. Amino acids: CASSEAAGQSYGYTF.

This clone has a handful of counts. The chain carries TRBV5-4 and TRBJ2-5; D is undetermined. The CDR3 is 13 residues long. Germline V gene data show CDR1 as SGHNT and CDR2 as YYREEE (reference sequence). Trimming shortened V by 0 bases and J by 5 bases, and 8 bases separated the two germline ends. CDR3 DNA sequence: TGTGCCAGCAGCTTGGGGAGAAGGGAGACCCAGTACTTC. Translation gives CASSLGRRETQYF.

J is TRBJ1-1 and V is TRBV4-1; 9 nucleotides match TRBD1. Germline assignment: CDR1 MGHRA and CDR2 YSYEKL. The length of the CDR3 is 15 residues. V lost 1 base to trimming and J lost 4 bases; unmatched junction nucleotides: 4. CDR3 sequence: CASSQVGQGSTEAFF. The CDR3, as DNA: TGCGCCAGCAGCCAAGTTGGACAGGGGAGCACTGAAGCTTTCTTT.

The V and J genes are TRBV30 and TRBJ1-2; D possibly corresponds to TRBD1 (6 bases). Germline lookup yields CDR1 GTSNPN and CDR2 SVGIG (reference sequence). Trimming pared 1 base from V and 5 bases from J, leaving 14 bases between. CDR3 length equals 14 residues. In DNA, the CDR3 is TGTGCCTGGAGTGGACAGGCCTACTCTTATGGCTACACCTTC. Translated: CAWSGQAYSYGYTF.